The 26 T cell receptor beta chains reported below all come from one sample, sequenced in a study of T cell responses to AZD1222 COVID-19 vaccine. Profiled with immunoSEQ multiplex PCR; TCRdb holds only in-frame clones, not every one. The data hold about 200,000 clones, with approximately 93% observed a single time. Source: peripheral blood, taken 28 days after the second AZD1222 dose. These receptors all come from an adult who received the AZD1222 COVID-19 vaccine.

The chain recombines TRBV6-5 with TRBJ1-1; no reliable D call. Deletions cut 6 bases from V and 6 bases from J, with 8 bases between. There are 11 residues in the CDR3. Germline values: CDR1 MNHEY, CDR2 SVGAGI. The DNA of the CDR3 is TGTGCCAGCAGACAGAGCTCTGAAGCTTTCTTT. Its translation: CASRQSSEAFF.

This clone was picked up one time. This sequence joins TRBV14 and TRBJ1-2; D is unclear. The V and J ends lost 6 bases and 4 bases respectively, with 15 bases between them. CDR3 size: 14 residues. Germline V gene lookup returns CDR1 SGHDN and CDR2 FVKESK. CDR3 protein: CASRYPGESYGYTF. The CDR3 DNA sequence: TGTGCCAGCAGATATCCGGGAGAAAGCTATGGCTACACCTTC.

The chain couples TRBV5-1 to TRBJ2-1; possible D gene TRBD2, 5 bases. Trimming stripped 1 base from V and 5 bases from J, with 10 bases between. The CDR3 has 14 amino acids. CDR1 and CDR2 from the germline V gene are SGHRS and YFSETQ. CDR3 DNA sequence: TGCGCCAGCAGCTTGTTAGACGGGGACAATGAGCAGTTCTTC. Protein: CASSLLDGDNEQFF.

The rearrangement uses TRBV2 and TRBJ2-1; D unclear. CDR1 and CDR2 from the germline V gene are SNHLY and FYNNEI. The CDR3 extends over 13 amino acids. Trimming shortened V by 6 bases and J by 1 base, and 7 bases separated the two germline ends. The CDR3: CASRDVSYNEQFF. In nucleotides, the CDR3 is TGTGCCAGCAGGGACGTTTCCTACAATGAGCAGTTCTTC.

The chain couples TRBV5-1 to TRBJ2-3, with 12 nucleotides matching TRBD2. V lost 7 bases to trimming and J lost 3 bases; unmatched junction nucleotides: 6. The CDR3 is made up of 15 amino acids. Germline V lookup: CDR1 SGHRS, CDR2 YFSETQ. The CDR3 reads CASGASGGATDTQYF. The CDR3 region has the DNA TGCGCCAGCGGAGCTAGCGGGGGGGCGACAGATACGCAGTATTTT. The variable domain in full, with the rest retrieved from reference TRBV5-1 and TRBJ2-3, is KAGVTQTPRYLIKTRGQQVTLSCSPISGHRSVSWYQQTPGQGLQFLFEYFSETQRNKGNFPGRFSGRQFSNSRSEMNVSTLELGDSALYLCASGASGGATDTQYFGPGTRLTVL.

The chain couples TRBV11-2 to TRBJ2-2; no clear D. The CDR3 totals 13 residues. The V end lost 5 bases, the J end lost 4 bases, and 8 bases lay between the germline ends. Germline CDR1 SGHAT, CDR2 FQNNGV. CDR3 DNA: TGTGCCAGCAGCCCCCTCCGCACCGGGGAGCTGTTTTTT. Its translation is CASSPLRTGELFF.

Here the CDR3 DNA reads TGTGCCAGCATCCTTCGGGGTACTGGAAACACCATATATTTT. Its protein product is CASILRGTGNTIYF. The chain is built from TRBV28 and TRBJ1-3; D is unclear. The V end was cut by 7 bases, the J end by 2 bases, with 12 bases between. The germline V gene encodes CDR1 MDHEN and CDR2 SYDVKM. The CDR3 spans 14 residues. Together with reference TRBV28 and TRBJ1-3, the CDR3 gives the full variable domain: DVKVTQSSRYLVKRTGEKVFLECVQDMDHENMFWYRQDPGLGLRLIYFSYDVKMKEKGDIPEGYSVSREKKERFSLILESASTNQTSMYLCASILRGTGNTIYFGEGSWLTVV.

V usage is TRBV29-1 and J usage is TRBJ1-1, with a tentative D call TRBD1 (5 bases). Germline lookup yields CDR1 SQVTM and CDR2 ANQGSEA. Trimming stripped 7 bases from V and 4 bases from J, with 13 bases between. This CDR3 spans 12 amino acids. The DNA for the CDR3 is TGCAGCGCTGGGGGGGTTGGCACTGAAGCTTTCTTT. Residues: CSAGGVGTEAFF.

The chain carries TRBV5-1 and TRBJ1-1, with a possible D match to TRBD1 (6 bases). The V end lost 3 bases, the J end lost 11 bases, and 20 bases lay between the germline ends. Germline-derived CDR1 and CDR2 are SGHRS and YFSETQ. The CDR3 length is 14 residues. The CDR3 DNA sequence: TGCGCCAGCAGCTCGGCCCCCCCCGGGGGGCACGCTTTCTTT. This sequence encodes CASSSAPPGGHAFF.

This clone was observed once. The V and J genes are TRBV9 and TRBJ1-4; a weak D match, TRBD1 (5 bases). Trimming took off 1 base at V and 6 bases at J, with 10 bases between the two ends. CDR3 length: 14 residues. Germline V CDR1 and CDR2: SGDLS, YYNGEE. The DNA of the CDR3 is TGTGCCAGCAGCGTATACGGGGGGGATGAAAAACTGTTTTTT. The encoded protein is CASSVYGGDEKLFF.

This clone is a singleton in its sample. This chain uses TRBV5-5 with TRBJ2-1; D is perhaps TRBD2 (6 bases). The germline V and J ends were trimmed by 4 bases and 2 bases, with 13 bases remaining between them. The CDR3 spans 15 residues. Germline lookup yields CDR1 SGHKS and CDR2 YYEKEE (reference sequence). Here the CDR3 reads CASSRGDSAYNEQFF. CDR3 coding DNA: TGTGCCAGCAGCCGAGGGGACTCCGCCTACAATGAGCAGTTCTTC.

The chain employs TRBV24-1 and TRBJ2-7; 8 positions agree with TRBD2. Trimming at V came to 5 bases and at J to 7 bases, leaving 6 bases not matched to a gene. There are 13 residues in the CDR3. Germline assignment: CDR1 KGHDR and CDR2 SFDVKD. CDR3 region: CATSAPGGREQYF. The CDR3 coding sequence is TGTGCCACCAGTGCCCCGGGAGGGAGAGAGCAGTACTTC.

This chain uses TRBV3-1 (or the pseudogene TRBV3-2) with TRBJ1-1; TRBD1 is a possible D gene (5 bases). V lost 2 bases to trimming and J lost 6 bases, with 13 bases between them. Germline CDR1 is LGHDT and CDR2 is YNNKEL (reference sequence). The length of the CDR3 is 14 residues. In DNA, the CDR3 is TGTGCCAGCAGCCAATCGTCGGGGGGGGCTGAAGCTTTCTTT. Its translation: CASSQSSGGAEAFF.

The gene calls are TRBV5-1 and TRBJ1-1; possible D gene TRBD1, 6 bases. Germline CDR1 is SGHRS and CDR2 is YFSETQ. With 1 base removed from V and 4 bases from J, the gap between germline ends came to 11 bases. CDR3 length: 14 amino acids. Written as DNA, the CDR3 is TGCGCCAGCAGCTTGCAGGGGCCTGGCACTGAAGCTTTCTTT. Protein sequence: CASSLQGPGTEAFF.

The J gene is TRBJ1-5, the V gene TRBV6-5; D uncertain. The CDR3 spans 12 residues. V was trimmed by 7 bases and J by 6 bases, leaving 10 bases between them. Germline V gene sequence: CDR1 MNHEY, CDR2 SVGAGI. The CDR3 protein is CASTQTGQPQHF. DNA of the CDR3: TGTGCCAGCACTCAAACCGGTCAGCCCCAGCATTTT.

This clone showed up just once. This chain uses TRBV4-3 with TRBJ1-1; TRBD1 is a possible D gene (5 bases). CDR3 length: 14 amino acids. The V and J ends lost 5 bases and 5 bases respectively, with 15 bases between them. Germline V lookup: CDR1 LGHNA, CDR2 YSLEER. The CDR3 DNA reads TGCGCCAGCAGCGAAAAAGGCAGGGATACTGAAGCTTTCTTT. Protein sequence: CASSEKGRDTEAFF.

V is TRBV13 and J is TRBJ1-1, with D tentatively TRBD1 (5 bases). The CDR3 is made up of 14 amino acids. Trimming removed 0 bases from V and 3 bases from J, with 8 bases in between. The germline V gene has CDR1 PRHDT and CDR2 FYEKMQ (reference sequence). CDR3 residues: CASSLGLGDTEAFF. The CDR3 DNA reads TGTGCCAGCAGCTTAGGCCTAGGGGACACTGAAGCTTTCTTT.

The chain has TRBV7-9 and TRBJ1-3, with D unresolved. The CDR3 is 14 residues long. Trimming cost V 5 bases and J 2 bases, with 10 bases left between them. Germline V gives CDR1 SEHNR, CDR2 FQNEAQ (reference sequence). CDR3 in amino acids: CASSPRRAGNTIYF. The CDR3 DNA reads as TGTGCCAGCAGCCCACGGAGGGCTGGAAACACCATATATTTT.

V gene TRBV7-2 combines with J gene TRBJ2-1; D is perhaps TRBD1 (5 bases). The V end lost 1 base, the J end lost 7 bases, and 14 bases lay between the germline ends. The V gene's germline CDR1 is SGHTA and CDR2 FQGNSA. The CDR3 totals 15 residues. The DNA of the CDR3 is TGTGCCAGCAGCTTAGAAGGGGCCTTGGGAAATGAGCAGTTCTTC. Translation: CASSLEGALGNEQFF.

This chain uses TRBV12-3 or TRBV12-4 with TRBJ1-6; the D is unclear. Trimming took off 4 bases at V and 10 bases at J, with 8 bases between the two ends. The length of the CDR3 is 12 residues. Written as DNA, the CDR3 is TGTGCCAGCAGTTACTTGGTATCACCCCTCCACTTT. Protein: CASSYLVSPLHF.

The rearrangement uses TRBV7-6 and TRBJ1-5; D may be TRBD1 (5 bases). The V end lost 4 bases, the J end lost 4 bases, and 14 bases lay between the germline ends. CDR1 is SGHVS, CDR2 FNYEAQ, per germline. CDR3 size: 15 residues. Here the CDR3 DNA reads TGTGCCAGCAGCTCGGGCGGGGGGTTTAATCAGCCCCAGCATTTT. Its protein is CASSSGGGFNQPQHF. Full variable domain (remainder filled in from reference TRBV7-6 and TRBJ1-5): GAGVSQSPRYKVTKRGQDVALRCDPISGHVSLYWYRQALGQGPEFLTYFNYEAQQDKSGLPNDRFSAERPEGSISTLTIQRTEQRDSAMYRCASSSGGGFNQPQHFGDGTRLSIL.

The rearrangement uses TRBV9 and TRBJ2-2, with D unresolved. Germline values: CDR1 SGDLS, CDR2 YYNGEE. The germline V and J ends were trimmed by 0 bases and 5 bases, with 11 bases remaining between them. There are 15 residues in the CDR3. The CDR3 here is CASSVEPTWTGELFF. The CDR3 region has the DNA TGTGCCAGCAGCGTAGAGCCCACATGGACCGGGGAGCTGTTTTTT.

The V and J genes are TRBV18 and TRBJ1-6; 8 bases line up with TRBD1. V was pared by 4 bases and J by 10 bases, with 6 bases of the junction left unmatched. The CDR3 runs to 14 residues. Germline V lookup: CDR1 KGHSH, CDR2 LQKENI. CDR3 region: CASSRSQGESPLHF. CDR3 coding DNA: TGTGCCAGCTCACGGTCACAGGGGGAATCACCCCTCCACTTT.

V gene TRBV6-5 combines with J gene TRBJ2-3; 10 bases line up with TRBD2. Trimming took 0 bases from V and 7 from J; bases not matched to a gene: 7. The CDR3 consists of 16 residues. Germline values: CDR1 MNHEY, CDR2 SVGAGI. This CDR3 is CASSYSVSGGSNTQYF. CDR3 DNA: TGTGCCAGCAGTTACTCAGTTAGCGGGGGGTCAAATACGCAGTATTTT.

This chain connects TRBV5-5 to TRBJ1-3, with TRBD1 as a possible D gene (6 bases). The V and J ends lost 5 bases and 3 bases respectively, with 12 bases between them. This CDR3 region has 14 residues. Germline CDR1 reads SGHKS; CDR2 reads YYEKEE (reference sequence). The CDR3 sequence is CASRLTGFGNTIYF. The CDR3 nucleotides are TGTGCCAGCAGATTGACAGGTTTTGGAAACACCATATATTTT.

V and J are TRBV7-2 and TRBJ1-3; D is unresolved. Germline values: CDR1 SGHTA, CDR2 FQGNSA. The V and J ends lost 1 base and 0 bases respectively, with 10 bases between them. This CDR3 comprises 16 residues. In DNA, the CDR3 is TGTGCCAGCAGCTTAGGGCCAAGCCGCTCTGGAAACACCATATATTTT. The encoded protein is CASSLGPSRSGNTIYF. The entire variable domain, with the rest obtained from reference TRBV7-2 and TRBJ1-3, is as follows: GAGVSQSPSNKVTEKGKDVELRCDPISGHTALYWYRQSLGQGLEFLIYFQGNSAPDKSGLPSDRFSAERTGGSVSTLTIQRTQQEDSAVYLCASSLGPSRSGNTIYFGEGSWLTVV.